The subject of this entry is one T cell receptor (beta chain). Method: immunoSEQ multiplex PCR; TCRdb's copy keeps in-frame clones and lacks some. In the table there are some 71,000 clones, more than 70% of which are singletons. The data were taken from a study of radiotherapy plus CTLA-4 blockade in lung cancer. Here the sequenced sample was peripheral blood, taken from a patient treated with radiotherapy plus ipilimumab. The receptor's source is a human donor with non-small cell lung cancer whose response to radiotherapy plus ipilimumab could not be evaluated. Some clones in this sample may be carry-over from other donors' samples.

CDR3 coding DNA: TGTGCCAGCAGTTCGGGTAGCCTACGGAATGAGCAGTTCTTC. Translating it yields CASSSGSLRNEQFF. This rearrangement joins TRBV25-1 to TRBJ2-1; D gene uncertain. Germline assignment: CDR1 MGHDK and CDR2 SYGVNS. The CDR3 extends over 14 amino acids. With 5 bases removed from V and 7 bases from J, the gap between germline ends came to 15 bases.